The present T cell receptor beta chain was sequenced within a study of beta chain features in type 1 diabetes. The ends lost 5 bases at V and 9 bases at J; junction bases unmatched: 10. The CDR3 is 15 amino acids. The germline V gene has CDR1 MNHEY and CDR2 SMNVEV (reference sequence). General study findings and limits: All four CD4+ subsets from Type 1 diabetes patients carried moderately but significantly shorter TCRB CDR3s.

As concerns this clone: Its cognate antigen is unknown.

Of the isolated RNA, all was reverse transcribed, and so the sequenced material was expressed TCRB transcripts. Here immunoSEQ multiplex PCR was the method, and the copy in TCRdb shows in-frame clones only, minus some. This sample has approximately 170,000 clones, with approximately 8.4% found just once. The TCR originated in a man between 18 and 35 years old with type 1 diabetes. Input material: central memory CD4+ T cells from blood. The chain links TRBV27 to TRBJ1-6; 7 bases match TRBD1. The CDR3 loop reads CASSPYRGQSSPLHF. In DNA, the CDR3 is TGTGCCAGCAGTCCGTACAGGGGCCAGAGTTCACCCCTCCACTTT.